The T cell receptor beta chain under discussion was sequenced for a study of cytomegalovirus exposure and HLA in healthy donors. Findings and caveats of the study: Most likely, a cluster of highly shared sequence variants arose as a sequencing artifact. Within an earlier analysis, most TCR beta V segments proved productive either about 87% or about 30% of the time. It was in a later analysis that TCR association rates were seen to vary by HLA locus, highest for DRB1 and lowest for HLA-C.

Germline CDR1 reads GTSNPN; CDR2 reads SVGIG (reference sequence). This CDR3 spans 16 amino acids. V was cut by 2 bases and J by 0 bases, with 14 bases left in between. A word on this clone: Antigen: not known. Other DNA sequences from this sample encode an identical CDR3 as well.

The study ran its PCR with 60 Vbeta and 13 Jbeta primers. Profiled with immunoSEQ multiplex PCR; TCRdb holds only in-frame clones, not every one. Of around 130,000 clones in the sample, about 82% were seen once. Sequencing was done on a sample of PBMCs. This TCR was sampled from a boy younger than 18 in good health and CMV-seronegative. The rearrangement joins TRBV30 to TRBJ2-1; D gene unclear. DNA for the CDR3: TGTGCCTGGAGTTCCCTATGGTCAGGCTCCTACAATGAGCAGTTCTTC. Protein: CAWSSLWSGSYNEQFF.